The 26 T cell receptor beta chains below were found in one sample sequenced in a study of shared clonotypes between healthy human individuals. The table came from immunoSEQ multiplex PCR; TCRdb's copy has only in-frame clones and leaves some out. The sample records some 2.4 million clones, 93% being singletons. Specimen: naive CD4+ T cells from PBMCs. Subset reported: CD45RA+ positively selected. The receptor source for this set is a man aged 18-30 years in good health. Some clones in this sample may be carry-over from other donors' samples.

V and J are TRBV2 and TRBJ2-5; no definite D call. Germline CDR1 SNHLY, CDR2 FYNNEI. The CDR3 consists of 14 residues. V lost 2 bases to trimming and J lost 3 bases, with 10 bases between them. CDR3 region: CASSEITEEETQYF. For the CDR3, the DNA is TGTGCCAGCAGTGAAATAACGGAAGAAGAGACCCAGTACTTC.

The chain links TRBV19 to TRBJ1-1; maybe TRBD1 (6 bases). The V end was cut by 3 bases, the J end by 7 bases, with 15 bases between. Germline V gene lookup returns CDR1 LNHDA and CDR2 SQIVND (reference sequence). CDR3 length equals 14 residues. The CDR3 coding sequence is TGTGCCAGTAGTATCTCACAGGGACGTGGTGAAGCTTTCTTT. Translation: CASSISQGRGEAFF.

The chain recombines TRBV27 with TRBJ1-3, with a tentative D call TRBD1 (5 bases). Germline CDR1 and CDR2: MNHEY and SMNVEV (reference sequence). Trimming took 5 bases from V and 0 from J, leaving 11 bases between them. The CDR3 is 15 amino acids. CDR3 nucleotide sequence: TGTGCCAGCAGTCGTACAGGCCTCTCTGGAAACACCATATATTTT. It codes for CASSRTGLSGNTIYF.

The chain joins TRBV18 to TRBJ1-5; D unresolved. V was trimmed by 1 base and J by 4 bases, leaving 5 bases between them. The germline V gene encodes CDR1 KGHSH and CDR2 LQKENI. This CDR3 is 13 amino acids long. The DNA of the CDR3 is TGTGCCAGCTCACCACTCCAGAATCAGCCCCAGCATTTT. Protein sequence: CASSPLQNQPQHF.

A note on this clone: In the same sample, other DNA sequences code for this CDR3. The CDR3 region has the DNA TGTGCCAGCAGGCCAACTACAGGGGCAGGAAACACCATATATTTT. Protein sequence: CASRPTTGAGNTIYF. The chain carries TRBV28 and TRBJ1-3; 7 nucleotides match TRBD1. CDR3 size: 15 residues. CDR1 MDHEN and CDR2 SYDVKM come from the germline V gene. The junction had 9 bases not matched to a gene; V was cut back by 6 bases and J by 4 bases.

For this clone: At the DNA level, this CDR3 is encoded by other sequences in the same sample as well. V and J are TRBV18 and TRBJ2-7, with no clear D. CDR1 KGHSH and CDR2 LQKENI come from the germline V gene. Trimming cost V 6 bases and J 7 bases, with 10 bases left between them. This CDR3 spans 11 amino acids. The CDR3 bases are TGTGCCAGCTCCCCGGGTTGGGAGCAGTACTTC. Residues: CASSPGWEQYF.

This clone was observed a handful of times. The chain uses TRBV30 and TRBJ1-1; no clear D. This CDR3 contains 13 residues. CDR1 and CDR2 from the germline V gene are GTSNPN and SVGIG (reference sequence). V shed 1 base and J shed 6 bases, with 12 bases lying between them. CDR3 DNA: TGTGCCTGGAGTGCCCAAAGTGGGTCTGAAGCTTTCTTT. Translating gives CAWSAQSGSEAFF.

V usage is TRBV5-6 and J usage is TRBJ2-3; 10 bases map to TRBD1. With 4 bases clipped from V and 4 bases from J, the junction kept 9 bases outside the gene matches. Looked up from germline, CDR1 is SGHDT and CDR2 is YYEEEE. CDR3 length: 16 residues. The CDR3 spells CASSRMGTGVPDTQYF. CDR3 DNA sequence: TGTGCCAGCAGCCGGATGGGGACAGGGGTTCCAGATACGCAGTATTTT.

The chain carries TRBV4-3 and TRBJ1-4; unclear D gene. The ends were cut back, 0 bases at V and 8 bases at J, with 10 bases in the middle. Germline V gene lookup returns CDR1 LGHNA and CDR2 YSLEER. The CDR3 totals 14 residues. This CDR3 is CASSQDTGREKLFF. CDR3 bases: TGCGCCAGCAGCCAAGATACCGGGAGGGAAAAACTGTTTTTT.

The J gene is TRBJ2-1, the V gene TRBV7-9; 13 nucleotides match TRBD2. The CDR3 consists of 16 residues. The ends lost 0 bases at V and 9 bases at J; junction bases unmatched: 5. Germline lookup yields CDR1 SEHNR and CDR2 FQNEAQ (reference sequence). The DNA for the CDR3 is TGTGCCAGCAGCTTAGCGGGACTAGCGGGACAAGCTGAGCAGTTCTTC. Its protein is CASSLAGLAGQAEQFF.

The V gene is TRBV18, the J gene TRBJ2-1; 9 bases fit TRBD2. The CDR3 runs 18 residues. CDR1 is KGHSH and CDR2 is LQKENI in the germline V gene. J gave up 0 bases and V 3 bases, and 9 bases lay outside the gene matches. CDR3 DNA: TGTGCCAGCTCACCCCTGCCCCTTAGCGGGAGCTCCTACAATGAGCAGTTCTTC. It is translated as CASSPLPLSGSSYNEQFF.

The chain recombines TRBV28 with TRBJ1-2, with D possibly being TRBD1 (5 bases). The CDR3 is 15 residues long. V dropped 5 bases and J dropped 0 bases, with 13 bases sitting between them. Germline V gene data show CDR1 as MDHEN and CDR2 as SYDVKM. CDR3 residues: CASSTRGVANYGYTF. CDR3 DNA: TGTGCCAGCAGTACAAGGGGTGTCGCTAACTATGGCTACACCTTC.

The CDR3 is CATRQEPELGYTF. The CDR3 nucleotides read TGCGCCACCCGACAGGAACCTGAGTTGGGCTACACCTTC. The chain recombines TRBV5-1 with TRBJ1-2, with D perhaps TRBD1 (6 bases). Trimming removed 9 bases from V and 8 bases from J, with 20 bases in between. Per the germline V gene, CDR1 is SGHRS and CDR2 is YFSETQ. The CDR3 runs 13 residues.

The chain uses TRBV11-2 and TRBJ2-7; 8 bases line up with TRBD1. The V and J ends lost 3 bases and 4 bases, in that order; junction bases with no gene match: 8. The CDR3 is 15 amino acids. CDR1 is SGHAT, CDR2 FQNNGV, per germline. CDR3 DNA: TGTGCCAGCAGCTTCGGGGACAGGTCGGGGTACGAGCAGTACTTC. Residues: CASSFGDRSGYEQYF.

This clone was observed a single time. CDR3 DNA sequence: TGTGCCAGCAGCCCCGGGGGGTTCAATGAAAAACTGTTTTTT. Residues: CASSPGGFNEKLFF. V usage is TRBV7-9 and J usage is TRBJ1-4, with D maybe TRBD1 (5 bases). This CDR3 is 14 amino acids long. With 5 bases removed from V and 5 bases from J, the gap between germline ends came to 12 bases. In germline, CDR1 is SEHNR, CDR2 FQNEAQ (reference sequence).

The chain carries TRBV11-2 and TRBJ1-4, with D possibly TRBD1 on 5 matching bases. Per germline, CDR1 SGHAT and CDR2 FQNNGV. The CDR3 consists of 16 residues. The ends were cut back, 5 bases at V and 4 bases at J, with 17 bases in the middle. The CDR3 DNA reads TGTGCCAGCAGCCGGTTTGCACAGGAAGTTAATGAAAAACTGTTTTTT. Encoded protein: CASSRFAQEVNEKLFF.

This clone appeared once. This chain links TRBV6-6 with TRBJ2-7; tentatively, D is TRBD1 or TRBD2 (5 bases each). Germline CDR1 MNHNY, CDR2 SVGAGI (reference sequence). The CDR3 contains 11 residues. V was clipped by 7 bases and J by 8 bases, with 12 bases between them. CDR3 nucleotide sequence: TGTGCCAGCACCTTCGGGGCCCAGCAGTACTTC. This sequence encodes CASTFGAQQYF.

The rearrangement uses TRBV9 and TRBJ2-3; 9 bases agree with TRBD1. The germline V gene encodes CDR1 SGDLS and CDR2 YYNGEE. The CDR3 has 15 residues. J gave up 6 bases and V 4 bases, and 9 bases lay outside the gene matches. The CDR3 sequence is CASSNRDREWDTQYF. CDR3 coding DNA: TGTGCCAGCAGCAACCGGGACAGGGAATGGGATACGCAGTATTTT.

Comments on this clone: This sample also contains other DNA sequences that code for the same CDR3. This chain uses TRBV7-9 with TRBJ2-5; D uncertain. The CDR3 length is 11 residues. CDR1 and CDR2 from the germline V gene are SEHNR and FQNEAQ (reference sequence). V lost 4 bases to trimming and J lost 3 bases, with 3 bases between them. CDR3 region: CASSSEETQYF. The CDR3 DNA sequence: TGTGCCAGCAGCTCGGAAGAGACCCAGTACTTC.

The CDR3 here is CASSESNGYEQYF. The CDR3 nucleotides are TGTGCCAGCAGTGAATCGAACGGCTACGAGCAGTACTTC. The chain is built from TRBV25-1 and TRBJ2-7; D call uncertain. The CDR3 is 13 residues long. Trimming took off 1 base at V and 3 bases at J, with 7 bases between the two ends. Germline loops: CDR1 MGHDK, CDR2 SYGVNS.

For this clone: This specimen includes other DNA sequences encoding the same CDR3. DNA for the CDR3: TGTGCCAGCAGTGACTCCGGGAACACCGGGGAGCTGTTTTTT. It translates to CASSDSGNTGELFF. The chain has TRBV6-4 and TRBJ2-2, with D uncertain. Germline CDR1 is MRHNA and CDR2 is SNTAGT. This CDR3 is built from 14 residues. V was cut by 0 bases and J by 1 base, with 3 bases left in between.

The chain's CDR3 is CASSLQPATGVNEQFF. The CDR3 coding sequence is TGTGCCAGCAGCTTACAACCCGCGACGGGAGTTAATGAGCAGTTCTTC. The J gene is TRBJ2-1, the V gene TRBV7-2, with a weak D call TRBD2 (6 bases). Germline-derived CDR1 and CDR2 are SGHTA and FQGNSA. Trimming stripped 2 bases from V and 7 bases from J, with 18 bases between. This CDR3 is 16 amino acids long.

This rearrangement joins TRBV5-8 to TRBJ1-1, with D possibly TRBD1 on 5 matching bases. V dropped 4 bases and J dropped 5 bases, with 15 bases sitting between them. This CDR3 region has 14 residues. Germline CDR1 reads SGHTS; CDR2 reads YDEGEE. The CDR3 sequence: CASSRRQGGTEAFF. The CDR3 nucleotides read TGTGCCAGCAGCCGCCGGCAGGGTGGAACTGAAGCTTTCTTT.

CDR3 residues: CASSSGGFGRTEAFF. In DNA form, the CDR3 reads TGTGCCAGCAGCTCAGGGGGTTTTGGTAGGACTGAAGCTTTCTTT. The chain links TRBV7-8 to TRBJ1-1; 7 nucleotides agree with TRBD1. Germline V CDR1 and CDR2: SGHVS, FQNEAQ. V shed 4 bases and J 5 bases; nucleotides not matched to a gene: 10. The CDR3 is 15 amino acids.

The chain is built from TRBV28 and TRBJ2-7; D is unresolved. Trimming pared 6 bases from V and 0 bases from J, leaving 12 bases between. This CDR3 is built from 14 residues. Germline V gives CDR1 MDHEN, CDR2 SYDVKM. CDR3 protein: CASSNGRSSYEQYF. The CDR3 bases are TGTGCCAGCAGCAATGGCAGGAGCTCCTACGAGCAGTACTTC.

The J gene is TRBJ2-7, the V gene TRBV29-1; D not certain. Germline CDR1 and CDR2: SQVTM and ANQGSEA. With 8 bases removed from V and 6 bases from J, the gap between germline ends came to 20 bases. This CDR3 has 13 residues. CDR3 in amino acids: CSPPVDAECEQYF. DNA for the CDR3: TGCAGCCCCCCAGTCGATGCCGAATGCGAGCAGTACTTC.